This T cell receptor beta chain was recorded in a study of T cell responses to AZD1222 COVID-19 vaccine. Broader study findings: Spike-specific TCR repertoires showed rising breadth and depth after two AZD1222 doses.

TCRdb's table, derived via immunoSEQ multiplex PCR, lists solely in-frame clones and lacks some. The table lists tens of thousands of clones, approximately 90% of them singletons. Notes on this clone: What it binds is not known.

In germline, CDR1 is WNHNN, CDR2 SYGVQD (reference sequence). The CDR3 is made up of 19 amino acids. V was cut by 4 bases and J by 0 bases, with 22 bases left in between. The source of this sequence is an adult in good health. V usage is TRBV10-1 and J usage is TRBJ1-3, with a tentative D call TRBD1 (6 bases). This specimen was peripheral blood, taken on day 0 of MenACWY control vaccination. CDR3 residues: CASSAQYSDSRSSGNTIYF. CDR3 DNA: TGCGCCAGCAGTGCACAATACTCGGACAGCCGAAGCTCTGGAAACACCATATATTTT.